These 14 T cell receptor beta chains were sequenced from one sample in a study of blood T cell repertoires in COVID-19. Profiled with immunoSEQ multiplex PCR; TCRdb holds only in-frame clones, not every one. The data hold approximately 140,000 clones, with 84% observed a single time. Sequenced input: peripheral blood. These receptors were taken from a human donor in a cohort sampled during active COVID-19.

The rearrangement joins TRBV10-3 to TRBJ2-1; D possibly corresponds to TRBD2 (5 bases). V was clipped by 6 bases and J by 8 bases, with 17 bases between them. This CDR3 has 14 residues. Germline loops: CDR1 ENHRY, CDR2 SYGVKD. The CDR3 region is CAIRDSLAADEQFF. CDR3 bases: TGTGCCATCAGGGATTCCCTAGCTGCCGATGAGCAGTTCTTC.

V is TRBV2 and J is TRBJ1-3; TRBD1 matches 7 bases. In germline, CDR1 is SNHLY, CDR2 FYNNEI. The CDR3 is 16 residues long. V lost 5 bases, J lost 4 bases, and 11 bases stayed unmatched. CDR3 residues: CASSYPTGSSGNTIYF. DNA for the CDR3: TGTGCCAGCAGTTATCCGACAGGGTCGTCGGGAAACACCATATATTTT.

DNA of the CDR3: TGTGCCAGCAGCCAGGGGCAGATGTATGGCTACACCTTC. It specifies CASSQGQMYGYTF. The chain recombines TRBV4-2 with TRBJ1-2; possible D gene TRBD1, 5 bases. V was trimmed by 3 bases and J by 5 bases, leaving 10 bases between them. This CDR3 has 13 residues. The V gene's germline CDR1 is LGHNA and CDR2 YNFKEQ.

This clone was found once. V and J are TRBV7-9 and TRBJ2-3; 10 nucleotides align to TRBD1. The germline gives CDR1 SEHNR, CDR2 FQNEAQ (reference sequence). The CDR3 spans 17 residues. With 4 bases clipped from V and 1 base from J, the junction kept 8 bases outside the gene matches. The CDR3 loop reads CASSSTTGTGGTDTQYF. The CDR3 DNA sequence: TGTGCCAGCAGCTCCACTACCGGGACAGGGGGCACAGATACGCAGTATTTT.

CDR3 protein: CASSKGGGGKSPYEQYF. DNA of the CDR3: TGTGCCAGCAGCAAAGGAGGGGGGGGAAAGTCCCCCTACGAGCAGTACTTC. The V and J genes are TRBV21-1 and TRBJ2-7; TRBD2, the table's D call, was not compared with the DNA. TRBV21-1 is described as a pseudogene. There are 17 residues in the CDR3.

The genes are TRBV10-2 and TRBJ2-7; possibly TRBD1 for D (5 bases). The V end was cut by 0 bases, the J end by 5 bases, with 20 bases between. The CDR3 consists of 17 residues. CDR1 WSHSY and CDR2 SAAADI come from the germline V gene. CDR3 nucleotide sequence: TGCGCCAGCAGTGAGTCTGGGGCAGCCCCCCGATGGGACGAGCAGTACTTC. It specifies CASSESGAAPRWDEQYF.

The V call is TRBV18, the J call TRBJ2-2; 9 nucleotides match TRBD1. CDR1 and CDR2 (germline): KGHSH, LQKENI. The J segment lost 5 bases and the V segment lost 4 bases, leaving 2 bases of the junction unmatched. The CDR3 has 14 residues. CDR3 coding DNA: TGTGCCAGCTCACGGGACAGGGTAACCGGGGAGCTGTTTTTT. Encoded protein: CASSRDRVTGELFF.

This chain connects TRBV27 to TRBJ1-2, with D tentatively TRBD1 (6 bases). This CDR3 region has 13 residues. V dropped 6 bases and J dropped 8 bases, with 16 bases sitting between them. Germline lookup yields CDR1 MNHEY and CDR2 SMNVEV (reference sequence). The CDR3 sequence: CASRPRRGKGYTF. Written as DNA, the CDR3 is TGTGCCAGCAGGCCCCGTAGGGGGAAGGGCTACACCTTC.

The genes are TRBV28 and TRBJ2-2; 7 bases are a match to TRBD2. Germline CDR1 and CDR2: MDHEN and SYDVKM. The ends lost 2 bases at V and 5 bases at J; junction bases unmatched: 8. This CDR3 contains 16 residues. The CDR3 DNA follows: TGTGCCAGCAGTTTAACTGGACTAGGGACTACCGGGGAGCTGTTTTTT. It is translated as CASSLTGLGTTGELFF.

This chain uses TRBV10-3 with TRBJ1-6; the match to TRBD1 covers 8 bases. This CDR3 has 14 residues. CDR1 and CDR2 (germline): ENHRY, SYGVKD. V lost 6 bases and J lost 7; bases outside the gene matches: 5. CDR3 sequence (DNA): TGTGCCATCAGGACAGGGGCAGGGAATTCACCCCTCCACTTT. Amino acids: CAIRTGAGNSPLHF.

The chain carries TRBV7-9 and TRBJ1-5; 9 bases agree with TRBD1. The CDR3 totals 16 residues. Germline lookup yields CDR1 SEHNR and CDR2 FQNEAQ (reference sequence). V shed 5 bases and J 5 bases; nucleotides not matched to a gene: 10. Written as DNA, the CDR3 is TGTGCCAGCAGCCCTAGGGGGGGACAGGGTGATCAGCCCCAGCATTTT. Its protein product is CASSPRGGQGDQPQHF.

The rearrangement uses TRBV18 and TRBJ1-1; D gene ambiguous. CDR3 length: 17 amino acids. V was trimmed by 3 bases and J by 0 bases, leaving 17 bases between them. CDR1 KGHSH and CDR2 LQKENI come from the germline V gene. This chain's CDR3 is CASSPPRSGRMNTEAFF. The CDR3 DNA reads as TGTGCCAGCTCACCGCCTAGGTCCGGGAGAATGAACACTGAAGCTTTCTTT.

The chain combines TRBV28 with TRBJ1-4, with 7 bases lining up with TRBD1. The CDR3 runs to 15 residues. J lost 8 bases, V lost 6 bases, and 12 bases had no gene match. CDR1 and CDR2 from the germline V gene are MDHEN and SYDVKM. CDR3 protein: CASRGEGGGYEKLFF. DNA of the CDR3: TGTGCCAGCAGGGGGGAAGGGGGCGGATACGAAAAACTGTTTTTT.

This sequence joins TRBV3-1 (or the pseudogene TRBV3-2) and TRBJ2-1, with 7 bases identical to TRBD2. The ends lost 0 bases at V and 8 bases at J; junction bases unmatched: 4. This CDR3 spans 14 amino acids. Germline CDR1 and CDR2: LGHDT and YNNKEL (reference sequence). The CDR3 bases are TGTGCCAGCAGCCAAGAGGGGGGGTTGGATGAGCAGTTCTTC. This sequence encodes CASSQEGGLDEQFF.